One sample yielded the 23 T cell receptor beta chains listed below, sequenced in a study of cytomegalovirus exposure and HLA in healthy donors (dated by TCRdb to 2017 to 2019). Library preparation was by the immunoSEQ multiplex PCR assay. For the multiplex PCR, a mixture combining 60 forward primers for TCR Vbeta segments and 13 reverse primers for TCR Jbeta segments was used. What TCRdb holds here is the immuneACCESS table cut down to in-frame rearrangements. Part of the clones is not present; checked against another copy, under half of the missing clones reflect an unresolved V gene, and the others are unexplained. The sample table lists about 140,000 clones, over 75% of them with a count of one. Together, the top ten hold around 0.51% of the sample. Sequencing was carried out using PBMCs. The receptors here all came from a woman aged 35 to 49 in good health and CMV-seronegative.

This clone came up a few times. CDR3 bases: TGTGCCAGTAGTGTGAACAGCTATGACCCCTACGAGCAGTACTTC. It codes for CASSVNSYDPYEQYF. The rearrangement joins TRBV19 to TRBJ2-7, with D unclear. The CDR3 consists of 15 residues. Trimming left V 5 bases short and J 2 bases short, with 16 bases between. Germline loops: CDR1 LNHDA, CDR2 SQIVND (reference sequence).

The V and J genes are TRBV6-6 and TRBJ1-5; D perhaps matches TRBD1 (5 bases). Germline V gene sequence: CDR1 MNHNY, CDR2 SVGAGI (reference sequence). The CDR3 covers 16 residues. V lost 5 bases, J lost 2 bases, and 16 bases lay in between. CDR3: CASSQIQGIGNQPQHF. The DNA for the CDR3 is TGTGCCAGCAGTCAGATTCAGGGTATCGGCAATCAGCCCCAGCATTTT.

The chain joins TRBV28 to TRBJ1-4; TRBD1 aligns across 7 bases. Trimming removed 0 bases from V and 5 bases from J; junction bases left unmatched: 3. Germline V gives CDR1 MDHEN, CDR2 SYDVKM. The CDR3 covers 15 residues. The CDR3 here is CASSLWGTANEKLFF. In DNA form, the CDR3 reads TGTGCCAGCAGTTTATGGGGGACAGCGAATGAAAAACTGTTTTTT.

The chain links TRBV7-9 to TRBJ2-5; tentatively, D is TRBD2 (7 bases). Trimming removed 3 bases from V and 5 bases from J, with 16 bases in between. There are 15 residues in the CDR3. Germline-derived CDR1 and CDR2 are SEHNR and FQNEAQ (reference sequence). This CDR3 reads CASSLGGAAAETQYF. The CDR3 nucleotides are TGTGCCAGCAGCTTGGGGGGGGCGGCGGCCGAGACCCAGTACTTC.

The chain couples TRBV7-7 to TRBJ2-1, with a tentative D call TRBD1 (6 bases). The length of the CDR3 is 13 residues. V gave up 0 bases and J gave up 6 bases, with 6 bases separating them. The germline V gene encodes CDR1 SSHAT and CDR2 FNYEAQ (reference sequence). The CDR3 here is CASSLAGGNEQFF. The CDR3, as DNA: TGTGCCAGCAGCTTAGCAGGGGGCAATGAGCAGTTCTTC.

The J gene is TRBJ2-7, the V gene TRBV4-1, with a possible D match to TRBD2 (6 bases). This CDR3 has 14 amino acids. V was trimmed by 0 bases and J by 7 bases, leaving 13 bases between them. Germline assignment: CDR1 MGHRA and CDR2 YSYEKL. CDR3 protein: CASSQDILADEQYF. CDR3 nucleotide sequence: TGCGCCAGCAGCCAAGATATACTAGCAGATGAGCAGTACTTC.

V and J are TRBV6-1 and TRBJ2-7; D perhaps matches TRBD1 (5 bases). The CDR3 consists of 14 residues. Trimming removed 6 bases from V and 2 bases from J, with 14 bases in between. CDR1 is MNHNS, CDR2 SASEGT, per germline. The CDR3 region is CASRGRVLAYEQYF. The CDR3 nucleotides read TGTGCCAGCAGGGGCAGGGTATTAGCCTACGAGCAGTACTTC.

The table lists this clone with a count of one. This rearrangement joins TRBV10-1 to TRBJ1-2; 7 bases align to TRBD1. Germline-derived CDR1 and CDR2 are WNHNN and SYGVQD (reference sequence). The J segment lost 6 bases and the V segment lost 2 bases, leaving 6 bases of the junction unmatched. This CDR3 has 14 residues. CDR3 sequence (DNA): TGCGCCAGCAGTGAGACGGGACAGACCGATGGCTACACCTTC. The encoded protein is CASSETGQTDGYTF.

The gene calls are TRBV6-1 and TRBJ2-7, with a weak D call TRBD2 (6 bases). The ends were cut back, 4 bases at V and 6 bases at J, with 7 bases in the middle. In germline, CDR1 is MNHNS, CDR2 SASEGT. This CDR3 has 11 residues. CDR3 DNA sequence: TGTGCCAGCAGTGTGGGGGGCGAGCAGTACTTC. This gives the protein CASSVGGEQYF.

This chain links TRBV7-3 with TRBJ2-2, with 12 bases matching TRBD2. V shed 4 bases and J 4 bases; nucleotides not matched to a gene: 4. The CDR3 runs to 16 residues. Germline-derived CDR1 and CDR2 are SGHTA and FQGTGA. The CDR3 region has the DNA TGTGCCAGCAGCTCCGGGACTAGCGGGCTCACCGGGGAGCTGTTTTTT. As protein: CASSSGTSGLTGELFF.

The count of this clone is one. CDR3 DNA sequence: TGCGCCAGCAGCCCTGGACAGGGGAGAGCCGGGGAGCTGTTTTTT. Amino acid sequence: CASSPGQGRAGELFF. The chain couples TRBV4-1 to TRBJ2-2, with TRBD1 matching 9 bases. The CDR3 is made up of 15 amino acids. V gave up 4 bases and J gave up 6 bases; unmatched junction bases: 6. Per the germline V gene, CDR1 is MGHRA and CDR2 is YSYEKL.

Worth noting for this clone: One end of the junction is discordant with germline, which a read error may explain. The gene calls are TRBV7-9 and TRBJ2-2, with 7 bases identical to TRBD2. Germline loops: CDR1 SEHNR, CDR2 FQNEAQ (reference sequence). CDR3 length: 17 residues. This CDR3 reads CSSSPSSGIIVSGELFF. The DNA for the CDR3 is TGTTCCAGCAGCCCTTCAAGCGGGATTATTGTGTCCGGGGAGCTGTTTTTT.

The rearrangement joins TRBV7-9 to TRBJ1-1; a weak D match, TRBD1 (5 bases). CDR1 and CDR2 (germline): SEHNR, FQNEAQ (reference sequence). Trimming took off 2 bases at V and 9 bases at J, with 10 bases between the two ends. There are 12 residues in the CDR3. The CDR3: CASSLIQAQAFF. Written as DNA, the CDR3 is TGTGCCAGCAGCTTAATACAGGCCCAAGCTTTCTTT.

The chain couples TRBV6-1 to TRBJ1-4, with D uncertain. Germline V gene sequence: CDR1 MNHNS, CDR2 SASEGT. The CDR3 totals 14 residues. Between the trimmed V and J ends, which lost 11 bases and 4 bases, there was a span of 17 bases. CDR3 amino acids: CAPWTRTNNEKLFF. Here the CDR3 DNA reads TGTGCCCCCTGGACCCGGACTAATAATGAAAAACTGTTTTTT.

The chain carries TRBV5-1 and TRBJ2-1, with 10 bases that match TRBD1. J was trimmed by 3 bases and V by 3 bases; bases with no gene match: 3. Germline V gene data show CDR1 as SGHRS and CDR2 as YFSETQ. The CDR3 spans 15 residues. CDR3: CASSSRDRGYNEQFF. The CDR3 DNA reads as TGCGCCAGCAGCTCCCGGGACAGGGGCTACAATGAGCAGTTCTTC.

The chain couples TRBV5-1 to TRBJ2-2; TRBD2 agrees at 11 bases. The CDR3 has 19 amino acids. The junction had 16 bases not matched to a gene; V was cut back by 6 bases and J by 3 bases. CDR1 and CDR2 (germline): SGHRS, YFSETQ. CDR3 sequence: CASTAGTSGRGADTGELFF. The CDR3 DNA follows: TGCGCCAGCACTGCAGGAACTAGCGGGAGAGGGGCGGACACCGGGGAGCTGTTTTTT. Based on the CDR3 plus reference TRBV5-1 and TRBJ2-2, the full variable domain is KAGVTQTPRYLIKTRGQQVTLSCSPISGHRSVSWYQQTPGQGLQFLFEYFSETQRNKGNFPGRFSGRQFSNSRSEMNVSTLELGDSALYLCASTAGTSGRGADTGELFFGEGSRLTVL.

The V and J genes are TRBV21-1 and TRBJ2-1; the DNA was not used to check the table's D call, TRBD2. TRBV21-1 is assigned pseudogene status. The CDR3 has 15 residues. This chain's CDR3 is CASSKGLYGIGEQFF. The DNA of the CDR3 is TGTGCCAGCAGCAAGGGACTCTACGGGATCGGCGAGCAGTTCTTC.

V and J are TRBV28 and TRBJ1-2, with D unresolved. The CDR3 is 14 residues long. V lost 4 bases and J lost 4, with 13 bases in between. Germline V lookup: CDR1 MDHEN, CDR2 SYDVKM. For the CDR3, the DNA is TGTGCCAGCAGTTCCCCCGGGTCCTCCTATGGCTACACCTTC. Amino acids: CASSSPGSSYGYTF.

The chain has TRBV7-9 and TRBJ1-4, with 8 bases that match TRBD1. J gave up 8 bases and V 1 base, and 3 bases lay outside the gene matches. The CDR3 length is 14 residues. In germline, CDR1 is SEHNR, CDR2 FQNEAQ (reference sequence). The DNA of the CDR3 is TGTGCCAGCAGCTTAGGACAGGGGAGCGAAAAACTGTTTTTT. Amino acid sequence: CASSLGQGSEKLFF.

This clone appeared once. This rearrangement joins TRBV9 to TRBJ2-5; D is unclear. CDR3 size: 16 residues. Germline CDR1 is SGDLS and CDR2 is YYNGEE. Trimming left V 1 base short and J 5 bases short, with 18 bases between. The CDR3 region is CASSVTIHTVFETQYF. CDR3 in DNA: TGTGCCAGCAGCGTAACCATCCACACCGTGTTTGAGACCCAGTACTTC.

The chain joins TRBV27 to TRBJ1-6; the match to TRBD1 covers 9 bases. V lost 8 bases and J lost 15; bases outside the gene matches: 14. The CDR3 has 14 residues. Germline CDR1 MNHEY, CDR2 SMNVEV (reference sequence). CDR3 amino acids: CASRPGQGNVVLHF. The CDR3 DNA reads as TGTGCCAGCCGGCCGGGACAGGGTAACGTTGTCCTCCACTTT.

The V and J genes are TRBV14 and TRBJ2-3; D might be TRBD2 (6 bases). Trimming removed 0 bases at V and 15 bases at J, with 16 bases between. This CDR3 has 13 amino acids. Germline CDR1 SGHDN, CDR2 FVKESK. CDR3 DNA sequence: TGTGCCAGCAGCCAAGAATCGACTAGTATCGCATATTTT. The encoded protein is CASSQESTSIAYF.

The chain links TRBV10-3 to TRBJ2-1, with 10 nucleotides matching TRBD2. Germline CDR1 reads ENHRY; CDR2 reads SYGVKD. Trimming cost V 3 bases and J 2 bases; bases outside gene matches: 4. This CDR3 has 16 residues. The CDR3 region has the DNA TGTGCCATCAGTGAAGTCAGCGGGAGGGCCTACAATGAGCAGTTCTTC. Translating it yields CAISEVSGRAYNEQFF.